Reported below is one TCR beta chain. The data were taken from a study of T cell changes during pregnancy in multiple sclerosis. Only in-frame clones appear in the TCRdb table, and some are missing; sequencing was by immunoSEQ multiplex PCR. The sample lists approximately 69,000 clones; roughly 90% were seen once. Per the germline V gene, CDR1 is SGDLS and CDR2 is YYNGEE. The V and J ends lost 5 bases and 1 base respectively, with 9 bases between them. The CDR3 consists of 13 residues. The sample here was CD4+ T cells from peripheral blood mononuclear cells, taken in the third trimester of pregnancy. This clonotype was sampled from a female donor in good health, enrolled as a control in a pregnancy study. This chain connects TRBV9 to TRBJ1-1; D is undetermined. CDR3 coding DNA: TGTGCCAGCAGGCCCGTGAGGAACACTGAAGCTTTCTTT. Its protein product is CASRPVRNTEAFF.